This paragraph reports one T cell receptor beta chain. Its antigen is unidentified. This sample was taken from a study of T cell responses to AZD1222 COVID-19 vaccine. Study results and caveats: Clonal diversity may have been underestimated in mostly white British donors.

Some clones are missing from TCRdb's copy, which holds only in-frame ones; the method was immunoSEQ multiplex PCR. The sample includes 90,000 to 130,000 clones, under 95% of them seen just once. Trimming left V 2 bases short and J 4 bases short, with 8 bases between. The V gene's germline CDR1 is GTSNPN and CDR2 SVGIG (reference sequence). CDR3 size: 12 residues. This receptor was obtained from an adult in good health. The chain recombines TRBV30 with TRBJ1-2; D gene ambiguous. The sequencing here drew on peripheral blood, taken on day 0 of AZD1222 vaccination. CDR3 sequence (DNA): TGTGCCTGGAGTCCAGGACCCTATGGCTACACCTTC. Encoded protein: CAWSPGPYGYTF.